The clone carrying this TCR beta chain appeared once. The antigen remains undetermined. The CDR3 sequence is 15 residues long. The germline gives CDR1 SGHRS, CDR2 YFSETQ. Trimming cost V 5 bases and J 7 bases; bases outside gene matches: 7. The data belong to a study of shared clonotypes between healthy human individuals. Findings of the study overall: Genetic and exposure-history diversity was limited by the few donors. For naive CD4 cells, roughly 5% of clonotypes were shared across a handful of donors.

TCRdb's copy holds only in-frame clones and misses some; the assay was immunoSEQ multiplex PCR. The sample records approximately 1.5 million clones, 95% to 99% being singletons. The sample was naive CD4+ T cells sorted from blood. Subset specified: CD45RA+ positively selected. This sequence was found in a man aged 25-40 years in good health. The rearrangement joins TRBV5-1 to TRBJ2-3, with 13 bases lining up with TRBD2. CDR3 nucleotide sequence: TGCGCCAGCAGATTCCGACTAGCGGGAGGAAATACGCAGTATTTT. Translated, it gives CASRFRLAGGNTQYF.